Listed here is a single TCR beta chain. The sample originates from a study of T-cell memory formation after mild COVID-19. Germline V gene data show CDR1 as PRHDT and CDR2 as FYEKMQ (reference sequence). V dropped 4 bases and J dropped 5; count of bases not matched to a gene: 5. The CDR3 has 16 amino acids. Using its own MiXCR run on the 5' RACE reads, TCRdb lists one record per CDR3 protein. The data hold approximately 300,000 distinct CDR3 sequences, with around 15% observed a single time. Sample: PBMCs or a T cell subset sorted from them (not recorded which). This chain links TRBV13 with TRBJ2-3; 14 nucleotides agree with TRBD2. The clonotype originates from a man aged 18-30 years who had mild COVID-19 (a few samples of this study predate the infection). Cell type and time point are not known. CDR3 region: CASSSRLAGGEDTQYF. The CDR3 DNA sequence: TGTGCCAGCAGCTCAAGACTAGCGGGGGGGGAAGATACGCAGTATTTT.